The 21 T cell receptor beta chains below all came from one sample that was sequenced in a study of T cell responses to AZD1222 COVID-19 vaccine. The table came from immunoSEQ multiplex PCR; TCRdb's copy has only in-frame clones and leaves some out. The repertoire has around 190,000 clones, roughly 90% of them found once; the top ten carry less than 2%. Sequences were derived from peripheral blood, sampled 28 days after the second AZD1222 dose. The receptor set was obtained from an adult who received the AZD1222 COVID-19 vaccine.

The chain couples TRBV12-3 or TRBV12-4 to TRBJ2-1; D uncertain. The V gene lost 6 bases and the J gene lost 3 bases, with 9 bases spanning the gap. The CDR3 length is 13 residues. CDR3 residues: CASSPVGYNEQFF. In DNA form, the CDR3 reads TGTGCCAGCAGCCCAGTAGGCTACAATGAGCAGTTCTTC.

The genes are TRBV19 and TRBJ1-1; D unresolved. The V and J ends lost 1 base and 5 bases respectively, with 11 bases between them. The CDR3 is 14 residues long. Germline CDR1 reads LNHDA; CDR2 reads SQIVND (reference sequence). The CDR3 sequence is CASSIVNSPTEAFF. The DNA for the CDR3 is TGTGCCAGTAGTATAGTTAACAGTCCGACTGAAGCTTTCTTT.

V is TRBV6-1 and J is TRBJ2-6; D perhaps matches TRBD1 (6 bases). The V end was cut by 4 bases, the J end by 0 bases, with 10 bases between. The CDR3 has 16 residues. Germline assignment: CDR1 MNHNS and CDR2 SASEGT. The CDR3 sequence: CASSGAQGSGANVLTF. The CDR3 DNA follows: TGTGCCAGCAGTGGTGCACAGGGCTCTGGGGCCAACGTCCTGACTTTC.

The chain is built from TRBV29-1 and TRBJ2-7, with TRBD1 matching over 10 bases. The V gene's germline CDR1 is SQVTM and CDR2 ANQGSEA. J lost 7 bases, V lost 5 bases, and 5 bases had no gene match. This CDR3 region has 12 residues. CDR3 residues: CSVTDRGPEQYF. For the CDR3, the DNA is TGCAGCGTTACTGACAGGGGGCCAGAGCAGTACTTC.

This chain joins TRBV19 and TRBJ2-7, with TRBD2 matching over 14 bases. Germline CDR1 reads LNHDA; CDR2 reads SQIVND (reference sequence). The trim removed 8 bases at V and 6 bases at J, leaving 12 bases unmatched. This CDR3 has 16 residues. CDR3 sequence (DNA): TGTGCCAGTCGGGTTTCGGGACTAGCGGGAGCTCTCGAGCAGTACTTC. It codes for CASRVSGLAGALEQYF.

The V gene is TRBV7-9, the J gene TRBJ1-3; the D is unclear. Trimming shortened V by 3 bases and J by 4 bases, and 7 bases separated the two germline ends. Per germline, CDR1 SEHNR and CDR2 FQNEAQ (reference sequence). This CDR3 has 13 amino acids. The DNA of the CDR3 is TGTGCCAGCAGCTTCGACGGGGGAAACACCATATATTTT. Amino acid sequence: CASSFDGGNTIYF. Full variable domain (outside the CDR3, taken from reference TRBV7-9 and TRBJ1-3): DTGVSQNPRHKITKRGQNVTFRCDPISEHNRLYWYRQTLGQGPEFLTYFQNEAQLEKSRLLSDRFSAERPKGSFSTLEIQRTEQGDSAMYLCASSFDGGNTIYFGEGSWLTVV.

J is TRBJ2-2 and V is TRBV11-2; TRBD1 matches at 10 bases. Looked up from germline, CDR1 is SGHAT and CDR2 is FQNNGV. The J segment lost 7 bases and the V segment lost 6 bases, leaving 11 bases of the junction unmatched. This CDR3 has 16 residues. CDR3 coding DNA: TGTGCCAGCAGACTAAATCCGGGACAGGGGCGCGGGGAGCTGTTTTTT. It encodes CASRLNPGQGRGELFF.

The chain has TRBV19 and TRBJ1-2; possible D gene TRBD1, 5 bases. V lost 7 bases and J 3 bases, leaving 18 bases between the germline ends. Germline CDR1 is LNHDA and CDR2 is SQIVND (reference sequence). The CDR3 length is 15 residues. CDR3 in amino acids: CASTPGPGLYYGYTF. Here the CDR3 DNA reads TGTGCCAGTACCCCAGGGCCGGGACTCTACTATGGCTACACCTTC.

CDR3 loop: CASSKSLQGWGLDEQYF. In nucleotides, the CDR3 is TGCGCCAGCAGCAAATCCCTACAGGGCTGGGGTCTGGACGAGCAGTACTTC. The chain combines TRBV5-1 with TRBJ2-7; possibly TRBD1 for D (6 bases). V lost 4 bases and J 5 bases, leaving 25 bases between the germline ends. The CDR3 is made up of 17 amino acids. Germline loops: CDR1 SGHRS, CDR2 YFSETQ.

V usage is TRBV7-9 and J usage is TRBJ2-1, with TRBD2 identical over 8 bases. V lost 5 bases, J lost 12 bases, and 15 bases stayed unmatched. The CDR3 totals 15 residues. Germline assignment: CDR1 SEHNR and CDR2 FQNEAQ (reference sequence). The CDR3 here is CASSTAAGAPSGQFF. CDR3 nucleotide sequence: TGTGCCAGCAGCACTGCAGCGGGGGCCCCGTCCGGGCAGTTCTTC.

This clone was found once. This rearrangement joins TRBV2 to TRBJ1-2; D unclear. CDR1 is SNHLY, CDR2 FYNNEI, per germline. This CDR3 is 14 amino acids long. V shed 3 bases and J shed 4 bases, with 12 bases lying between them. In DNA, the CDR3 is TGTGCCAGCAGTGAGGTCGGCGCCGGCTATGGCTACACCTTC. Translated, it gives CASSEVGAGYGYTF.

This clone was picked up a small number of times. The rearrangement joins TRBV5-4 to TRBJ1-6; TRBD1 matches 7 bases. Germline V lookup: CDR1 SGHNT, CDR2 YYREEE (reference sequence). This CDR3 region has 15 residues. J lost 7 bases, V lost 1 base, and 5 bases had no gene match. The CDR3 region has the DNA TGTGCCAGCAGCTTGTTGACAGGGACCAATTCACCCCTCCACTTT. Its protein product is CASSLLTGTNSPLHF.

With respect to this clone: This sample also contains other DNA sequences that code for the same CDR3. The chain combines TRBV2 with TRBJ1-1, with 7 bases matching TRBD1. Per the germline V gene, CDR1 is SNHLY and CDR2 is FYNNEI. The CDR3 sequence is 13 residues long. The V and J ends lost 6 bases and 1 base, in that order; junction bases with no gene match: 2. The chain's CDR3 is CASRWTGNTEAFF. CDR3 nucleotide sequence: TGTGCCAGCAGGTGGACAGGGAACACTGAAGCTTTCTTT.

The chain combines TRBV28 with TRBJ1-5; 7 bases agree with TRBD1. The CDR3 is made up of 14 amino acids. V dropped 10 bases and J dropped 9; count of bases not matched to a gene: 15. CDR1 and CDR2 from the germline V gene are MDHEN and SYDVKM. For the CDR3, the DNA is TGTGCCACCCACACCGACAGGGTCCTTCGGCCCCAGCATTTT. Encoded protein: CATHTDRVLRPQHF.

This rearrangement joins TRBV6-2 or TRBV6-3 to TRBJ2-5; D is possibly TRBD1 (5 bases). CDR1 MNHEY and CDR2 SVGEGT come from the germline V gene. Trimming took 5 bases from V and 5 from J, leaving 15 bases between them. The CDR3 is made up of 14 amino acids. Written as DNA, the CDR3 is TGTGCCAGCAGTGGAAACAGGCTCGGGGAGACCCAGTACTTC. It yields the protein CASSGNRLGETQYF.

The chain couples TRBV5-6 to TRBJ1-4; 8 positions agree with TRBD1. The CDR3 is 16 amino acids. The V gene's germline CDR1 is SGHDT and CDR2 YYEEEE. V was pared by 0 bases and J by 8 bases, with 9 bases of the junction left unmatched. The CDR3: CASSLGGQARREKLFF. The DNA of the CDR3 is TGTGCCAGCAGCTTGGGGGGACAGGCCAGGAGGGAAAAACTGTTTTTT.

On this clone: The same CDR3 is also encoded by other DNA sequences in this sample. The chain recombines TRBV7-2 with TRBJ2-7; unclear D gene. Per the germline V gene, CDR1 is SGHTA and CDR2 is FQGNSA. V lost 7 bases and J lost 2, with 12 bases in between. The CDR3 runs 13 residues. The CDR3 is CASTPGPTYEQYF. DNA of the CDR3: TGTGCCAGCACTCCCGGGCCCACCTACGAGCAGTACTTC. The full variable domain, with the rest looked up from reference TRBV7-2 and TRBJ2-7, is GAGVSQSPSNKVTEKGKDVELRCDPISGHTALYWYRQSLGQGLEFLIYFQGNSAPDKSGLPSDRFSAERTGGSVSTLTIQRTQQEDSAVYLCASTPGPTYEQYFGPGTRLTVT.

The rearrangement uses TRBV7-2 and TRBJ2-1, with 11 bases lining up with TRBD1. Germline V CDR1 and CDR2: SGHTA, FQGNSA. The ends lost 4 bases at V and 9 bases at J; junction bases unmatched: 8. The CDR3 is 15 residues long. CDR3 region: CASSYSRDRGGEQFF. As DNA, the CDR3 is TGTGCCAGCAGCTATAGCCGGGACAGGGGGGGTGAGCAGTTCTTC.

The J gene is TRBJ1-1, the V gene TRBV6-5; TRBD1 might be the D (6 bases). Germline values: CDR1 MNHEY, CDR2 SVGAGI. The V end was cut by 7 bases, the J end by 1 base, with 10 bases between. There are 13 residues in the CDR3. DNA for the CDR3: TGTGCCAGCACCAGACAGGAGAACACTGAAGCTTTCTTT. Translated: CASTRQENTEAFF.

The chain has TRBV6-1 and TRBJ1-1; a weak D match, TRBD1 (5 bases). Germline assignment: CDR1 MNHNS and CDR2 SASEGT. CDR3 size: 12 residues. V lost 3 bases, J lost 6 bases, and 8 bases lay in between. CDR3 loop: CASSDRAAEAFF. CDR3 coding DNA: TGTGCCAGCAGTGACAGGGCGGCTGAAGCTTTCTTT.

The rearrangement uses TRBV11-2 and TRBJ1-3; D gene uncertain. The CDR3 runs to 15 residues. Germline assignment: CDR1 SGHAT and CDR2 FQNNGV. Trimming removed 5 bases from V and 1 base from J, with 12 bases in between. The CDR3 reads CASSPPGLSGNTIYF. The DNA of the CDR3 is TGTGCCAGCAGCCCTCCGGGCCTATCTGGAAACACCATATATTTT.